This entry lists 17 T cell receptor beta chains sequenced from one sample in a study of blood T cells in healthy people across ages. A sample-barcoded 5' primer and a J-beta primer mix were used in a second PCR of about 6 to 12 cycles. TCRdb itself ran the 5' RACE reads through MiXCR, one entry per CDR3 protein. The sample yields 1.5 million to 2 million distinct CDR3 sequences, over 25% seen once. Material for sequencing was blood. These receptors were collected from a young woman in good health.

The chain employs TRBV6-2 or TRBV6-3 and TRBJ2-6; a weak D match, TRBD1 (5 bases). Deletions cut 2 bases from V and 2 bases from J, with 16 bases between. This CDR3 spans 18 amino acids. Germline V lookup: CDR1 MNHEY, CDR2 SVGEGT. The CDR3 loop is CASSYPAGKGTGANVLTF. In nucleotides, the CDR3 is TGTGCCAGCAGTTACCCGGCAGGGAAGGGAACTGGGGCCAACGTCCTGACTTTC.

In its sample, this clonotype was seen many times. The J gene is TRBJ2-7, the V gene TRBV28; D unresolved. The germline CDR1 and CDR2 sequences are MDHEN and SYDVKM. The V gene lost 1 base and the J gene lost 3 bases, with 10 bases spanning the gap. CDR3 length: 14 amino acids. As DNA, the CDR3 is TGTGCCAGCAGTTTATATGTAAGGGACTACGAGCAGTACTTC. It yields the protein CASSLYVRDYEQYF.

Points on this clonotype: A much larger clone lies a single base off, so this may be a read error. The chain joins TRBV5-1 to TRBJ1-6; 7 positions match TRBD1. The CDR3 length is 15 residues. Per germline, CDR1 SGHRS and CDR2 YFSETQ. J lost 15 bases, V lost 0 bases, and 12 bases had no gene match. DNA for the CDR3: TGCGCCAGCAGCTTGGAGGGGACAGACGACGATAACCTCCACTTT. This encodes CASSLEGTDDDNLHF.

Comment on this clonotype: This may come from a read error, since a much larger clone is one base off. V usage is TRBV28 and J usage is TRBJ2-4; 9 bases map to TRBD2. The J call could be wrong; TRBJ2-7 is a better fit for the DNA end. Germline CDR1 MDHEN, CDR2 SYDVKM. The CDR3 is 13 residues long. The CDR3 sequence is CANRAGGPYEQYF. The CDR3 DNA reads TGTGCCAACAGGGCGGGGGGGCCCTACGAGCAGTACTTC.

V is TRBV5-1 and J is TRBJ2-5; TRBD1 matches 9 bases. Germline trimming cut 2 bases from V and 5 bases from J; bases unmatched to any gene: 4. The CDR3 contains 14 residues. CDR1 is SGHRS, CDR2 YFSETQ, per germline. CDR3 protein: CASSLQGAPETQYF. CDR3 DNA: TGCGCCAGCAGCTTACAGGGGGCGCCGGAGACCCAGTACTTC.

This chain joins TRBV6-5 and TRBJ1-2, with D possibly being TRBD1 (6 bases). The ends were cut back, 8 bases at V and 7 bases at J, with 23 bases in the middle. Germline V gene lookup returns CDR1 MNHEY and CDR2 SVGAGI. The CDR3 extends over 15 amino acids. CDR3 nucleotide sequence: TGTGCCAGCGGGGGTAGGGGGACTTTTGGCTGTGGCTACACCTTC. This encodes CASGGRGTFGCGYTF.

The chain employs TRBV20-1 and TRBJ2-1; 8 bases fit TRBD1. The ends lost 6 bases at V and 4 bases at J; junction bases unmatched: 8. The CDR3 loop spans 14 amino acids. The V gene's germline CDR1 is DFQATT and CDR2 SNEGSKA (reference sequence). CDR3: CSALQGAGYNEQFF. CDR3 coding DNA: TGCAGTGCGCTGCAGGGGGCTGGTTACAATGAGCAGTTCTTC.

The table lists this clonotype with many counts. CDR3 loop: CASSAVGGRFSYEQYF. The CDR3 coding sequence is TGTGCCAGCAGCGCGGTTGGGGGCAGATTCTCCTACGAGCAGTACTTC. The chain carries TRBV7-9 and TRBJ2-7; a weak D match, TRBD1 (6 bases). CDR3 length equals 16 residues. Trimming left V 5 bases short and J 0 bases short, with 17 bases between. CDR1 SEHNR and CDR2 FQNEAQ come from the germline V gene (reference sequence).

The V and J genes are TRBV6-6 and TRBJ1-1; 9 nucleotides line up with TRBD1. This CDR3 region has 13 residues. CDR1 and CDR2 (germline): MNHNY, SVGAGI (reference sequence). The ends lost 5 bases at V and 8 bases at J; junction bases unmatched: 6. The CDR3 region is CASSGTGSYEAFF. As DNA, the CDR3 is TGTGCCAGCAGTGGGACAGGGAGCTACGAAGCTTTCTTT.

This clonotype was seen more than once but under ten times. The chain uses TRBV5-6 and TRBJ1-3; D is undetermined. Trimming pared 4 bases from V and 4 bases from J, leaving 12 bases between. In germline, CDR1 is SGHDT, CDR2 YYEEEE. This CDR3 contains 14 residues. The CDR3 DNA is TGTGCCAGCAGCACCTGGGGATCGGGAAACACCATATATTTT. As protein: CASSTWGSGNTIYF.

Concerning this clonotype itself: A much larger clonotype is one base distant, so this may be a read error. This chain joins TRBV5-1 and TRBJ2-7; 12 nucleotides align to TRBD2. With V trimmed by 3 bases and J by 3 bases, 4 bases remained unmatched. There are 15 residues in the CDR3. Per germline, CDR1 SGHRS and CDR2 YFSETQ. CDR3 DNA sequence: TGCGCCAGCAGCTGGAGACTAGCGGGAGACTACGAGCAGTACTTC. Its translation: CASSWRLAGDYEQYF.

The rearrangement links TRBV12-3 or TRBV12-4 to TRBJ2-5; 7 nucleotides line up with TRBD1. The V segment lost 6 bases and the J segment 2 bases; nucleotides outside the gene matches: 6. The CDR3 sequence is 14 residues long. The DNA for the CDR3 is TGTGCCAGCAGAGGACAGGATTTACAAGAGACCCAGTACTTC. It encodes CASRGQDLQETQYF.

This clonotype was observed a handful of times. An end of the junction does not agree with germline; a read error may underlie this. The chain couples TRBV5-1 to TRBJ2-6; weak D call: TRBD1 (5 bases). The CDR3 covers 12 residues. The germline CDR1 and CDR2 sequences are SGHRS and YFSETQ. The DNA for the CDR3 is TGCGCCAGCAGGATTGGGGCCAACGTCCGGACTTTC. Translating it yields CASRIGANVRTF.

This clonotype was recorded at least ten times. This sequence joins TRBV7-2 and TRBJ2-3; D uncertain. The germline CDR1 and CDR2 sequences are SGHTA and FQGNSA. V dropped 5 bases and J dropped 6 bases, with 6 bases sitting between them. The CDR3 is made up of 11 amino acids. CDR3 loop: CASSPLDTQYF. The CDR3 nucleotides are TGTGCCAGCAGCCCCCTTGATACGCAGTATTTT. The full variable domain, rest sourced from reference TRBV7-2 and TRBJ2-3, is GAGVSQSPSNKVTEKGKDVELRCDPISGHTALYWYRQSLGQGLEFLIYFQGNSAPDKSGLPSDRFSAERTGGSVSTLTIQRTQQEDSAVYLCASSPLDTQYFGPGTRLTVL.

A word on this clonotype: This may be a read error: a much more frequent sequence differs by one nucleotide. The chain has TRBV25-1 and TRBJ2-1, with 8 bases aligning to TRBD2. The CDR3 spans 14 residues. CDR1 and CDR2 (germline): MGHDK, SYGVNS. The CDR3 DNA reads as TGTGCCGGCAGTGAAGCGGGAGACTACAATGAGCAGTTCTTC. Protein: CAGSEAGDYNEQFF.

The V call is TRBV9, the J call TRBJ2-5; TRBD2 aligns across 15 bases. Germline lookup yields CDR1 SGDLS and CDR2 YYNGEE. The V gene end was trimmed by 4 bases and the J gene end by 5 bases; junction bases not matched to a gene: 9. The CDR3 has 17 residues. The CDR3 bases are TGTGCCAGCAGCCCGCAAGGACTAGCGGGGGGGCAGGAGACCCAGTACTTC. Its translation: CASSPQGLAGGQETQYF.

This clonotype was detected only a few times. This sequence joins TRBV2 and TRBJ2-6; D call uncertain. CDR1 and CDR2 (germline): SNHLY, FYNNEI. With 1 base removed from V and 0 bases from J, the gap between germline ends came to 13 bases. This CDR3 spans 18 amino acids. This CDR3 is CASSEGTFGSSGANVLTF. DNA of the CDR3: TGTGCCAGCAGTGAAGGGACGTTTGGCAGCTCTGGGGCCAACGTCCTGACTTTC.